These 25 T cell receptor beta chains were all obtained from the same sample, sequenced in a study of regulatory T cells in long-lasting Graves disease. In building TCR beta libraries, iRepertoire HTBI primers were used together with Arm-PCR of CDR3 regions. Via MiXCR, TCRdb re-called the multiplex PCR reads, giving one row per CDR3 protein. This table holds approximately 380,000 distinct CDR3 sequences, less than 25% found once. Time point of the sample: persistent/refractory GD, antithyroid drugs over 5 years with positive TRAb. PBMC RNA was the source of the TCR library. The source was peripheral blood mononuclear cells (PBMCs), collected when the disease was refractory, from a patient treated with antithyroid drugs. These receptors were collected from a female donor with Graves disease.

This clonotype was picked up many times. The V call is TRBV7-2, the J call TRBJ1-2, with D unclear. Trimming took off 5 bases at V and 2 bases at J, with 12 bases between the two ends. Germline loops: CDR1 SGHTA, CDR2 FQGNSA. This CDR3 has 14 amino acids. The CDR3 DNA follows: TGTGCCAGCAGCCGACCAGGAGGAAACTATGGCTACACCTTC. Translated: CASSRPGGNYGYTF.

This clonotype has only a few counts. The chain recombines TRBV4-3 with TRBJ2-4, with TRBD1 matching over 11 bases. The length of the CDR3 is 15 residues. J gave up 6 bases and V 3 bases, and 4 bases lay outside the gene matches. In germline, CDR1 is LGHNA, CDR2 YSLEER. The CDR3 region has the DNA TGCGCCAGCAGCCAGGACAGGGGGCTTAGAAACATTCAGTACTTC. Its translation: CASSQDRGLRNIQYF.

The chain has TRBV12-3 or TRBV12-4 and TRBJ2-3; 13 positions agree with TRBD2. The length of the CDR3 is 14 residues. The trim removed 8 bases at V and 8 bases at J, leaving 7 bases unmatched. Here the CDR3 reads CASELAGGPGTQYF. The DNA of the CDR3 is TGTGCCAGCGAACTAGCGGGAGGGCCCGGTACGCAGTATTTT.

This clonotype was observed a few times. The rearrangement joins TRBV10-3 to TRBJ2-2, with TRBD2 matching 11 bases. Germline CDR1 ENHRY, CDR2 SYGVKD. With V trimmed by 6 bases and J by 5 bases, 5 bases remained unmatched. The CDR3 is 15 residues long. The CDR3 region has the DNA TGTGCCATCAGAGAGGGACTAGCGGCAACCGGGGAGCTGTTTTTT. Its protein product is CAIREGLAATGELFF.

The chain carries TRBV7-9 and TRBJ2-7; D may be TRBD1 (6 bases). The V gene's germline CDR1 is SEHNR and CDR2 FQNEAQ (reference sequence). V lost 5 bases to trimming and J lost 5 bases, with 16 bases between them. CDR3 length: 14 residues. CDR3 nucleotide sequence: TGTGCCAGCAGCCCTCCACAGGGAACACACGAGCAGTACTTC. Translated: CASSPPQGTHEQYF.

This clonotype occurred a few times. A much larger clone lies a single base off, so this may be a read error. V is TRBV28 and J is TRBJ2-7; TRBD2 matches at 7 bases. The CDR3 contains 14 residues. Germline lookup yields CDR1 MDHEN and CDR2 SYDVKM. The CDR3 DNA is TGTGCCAGCAGTTTCGCCCGCAGGGACTACGAGCGGTACTTC. This gives the protein CASSFARRDYERYF. The full variable domain, in which reference TRBV28 and TRBJ2-7 provide the parts outside the CDR3, is DVKVTQSSRYLVKRTGEKVFLECVQDMDHENMFWYRQDPGLGLRLIYFSYDVKMKEKGDIPEGYSVSREKKERFSLILESASTNQTSMYLCASSFARRDYERYFGPGTRLTVT.

This rearrangement joins TRBV28 to TRBJ2-1, with no clear D. V was shortened by 4 bases and J by 0 bases, with 4 bases between the two germline ends. This CDR3 is built from 13 residues. The germline gives CDR1 MDHEN, CDR2 SYDVKM. CDR3 amino acids: CASSSRSYNEQFF. Written as DNA, the CDR3 is TGTGCCAGCAGTTCACGCTCCTACAATGAGCAGTTCTTC.

This clonotype came up a few times. This chain joins TRBV6-5 and TRBJ1-1, with D hard to call. Germline CDR1 reads MNHEY; CDR2 reads SVGAGI. CDR3 length: 16 amino acids. V lost 0 bases to trimming and J lost 10 bases, with 21 bases between them. The CDR3 loop is CASSYSALGRRAAAFF. As DNA, the CDR3 is TGTGCCAGCAGTTACTCGGCCCTCGGGAGAAGAGCCGCAGCTTTCTTT.

This clonotype has a count of ten or more. The rearrangement uses TRBV28 and TRBJ1-5; a possible D gene is TRBD1 (5 bases). CDR1 is MDHEN, CDR2 SYDVKM, per germline. The CDR3 runs 14 residues. The ends were cut back, 8 bases at V and 0 bases at J, with 11 bases in the middle. CDR3 region: CASGTTDSNQPQHF. The DNA of the CDR3 is TGTGCCAGCGGCACGACAGATAGCAATCAGCCCCAGCATTTT.

The chain is built from TRBV20-1 and TRBJ2-6; the match to TRBD2 covers 8 bases. The V gene end was trimmed by 2 bases and the J gene end by 4 bases; junction bases not matched to a gene: 7. CDR3 length equals 16 residues. Germline loops: CDR1 DFQATT, CDR2 SNEGSKA (reference sequence). The CDR3 bases are TGCAGTGCTAGACCGGCGGGGGGCTCCGGGGCCAACGTCCTGACTTTC. Amino acids: CSARPAGGSGANVLTF.

This clonotype was counted ten times or more. The V and J genes are TRBV28 and TRBJ1-1; TRBD1 agrees at 7 bases. Germline CDR1 is MDHEN and CDR2 is SYDVKM. This CDR3 comprises 13 residues. The J segment lost 11 bases and the V segment lost 1 base, leaving 7 bases of the junction unmatched. CDR3 DNA sequence: TGTGCCAGCAGTTTATCTCTACAGGGGTACGCTTTCTTT. Amino acids: CASSLSLQGYAFF.

The gene calls are TRBV7-9 and TRBJ1-2; 8 bases map to TRBD1. The CDR3 is made up of 14 amino acids. Germline loops: CDR1 SEHNR, CDR2 FQNEAQ (reference sequence). After removal of 5 bases from V and 5 bases from J, the junction contained 7 bases not matched to a gene. CDR3 nucleotides: TGTGCCAGCAGCCGACAACAGGGGGTATATGGCTACACCTTC. Protein: CASSRQQGVYGYTF.

The chain combines TRBV29-1 with TRBJ1-4; a possible D gene is TRBD1 (5 bases). The CDR3 extends over 11 amino acids. Trimming took 4 bases from V and 8 from J, leaving 8 bases between them. CDR1 and CDR2 (germline): SQVTM, ANQGSEA. The CDR3 bases are TGCAGCGTTGGGGGGAGCGAAAAACTGTTTTTT. It codes for CSVGGSEKLFF.

This clonotype occurred a few times. V usage is TRBV7-9 and J usage is TRBJ2-2; maybe TRBD2 (5 bases). The CDR3 is 15 amino acids. Germline values: CDR1 SEHNR, CDR2 FQNEAQ (reference sequence). The V gene lost 1 base and the J gene lost 7 bases, with 13 bases spanning the gap. CDR3 DNA sequence: TGTGCCAGCAGCTTAGGGGAGCAAGTGAGCGGGGAGCTGTTTTTT. Translated, it gives CASSLGEQVSGELFF.

This clonotype has ten or more counts. This CDR3 reads CASSPPARTYEQYF. The CDR3, as DNA: TGTGCCAGCTCACCACCGGCCCGAACCTACGAGCAGTACTTC. The rearrangement links TRBV18 to TRBJ2-7; D remains ambiguous. Trimming removed 0 bases from V and 2 bases from J, with 8 bases in between. The CDR3 has 14 residues. CDR1 is KGHSH, CDR2 LQKENI, per germline.

Ten or more counts support this clonotype. V is TRBV12-3 or TRBV12-4 and J is TRBJ1-2, with TRBD1 identical over 8 bases. This CDR3 has 16 residues. Losses at the gene ends were 4 bases for V and 8 bases for J; bases not matched to a gene: 15. The CDR3 coding sequence is TGTGCCAGCAGTTCGGACAGGGATCGGAATCGGAGGGGCTACACCTTC. Translation gives CASSSDRDRNRRGYTF.

About this clonotype itself: A much larger clone is a single base away; this may be a read error. This chain's CDR3 is CASSLKSNPPQHF. CDR3 coding DNA: TGTGCCAGCAGTTTAAAGAGCAATCCGCCCCAGCATTTT. J is TRBJ1-5 and V is TRBV2; D is unresolved. The CDR3 extends over 13 amino acids. The germline CDR1 and CDR2 sequences are SNHLY and FYNNEI.

The sample holds many counts of this clonotype. The CDR3 DNA follows: TGTGCCATCAGTCTAGCGGGCAGCTCCTACGAGCAGTACTTC. This sequence encodes CAISLAGSSYEQYF. The J gene is TRBJ2-7, the V gene TRBV10-3, with TRBD2 matching 8 bases. The CDR3 is 14 residues long. Germline assignment: CDR1 ENHRY and CDR2 SYGVKD. V lost 5 bases and J lost 0; bases outside the gene matches: 3.

In regard to this clonotype: Just one base apart from a much larger clone, this may be a read error. The CDR3 DNA follows: TGTGCCAACAGTGAAGCTGGGGGAGGGCAAGAGACCCAGTACTTC. Its translation: CANSEAGGGQETQYF. This chain connects TRBV6-2 or TRBV6-3 to TRBJ2-5; 7 positions agree with TRBD2. Per germline, CDR1 MNHEY and CDR2 SVGEGT. The CDR3 extends over 15 amino acids.

The table lists this clonotype with many counts. The J gene is TRBJ2-5, the V gene TRBV6-6, with D possibly TRBD2 on 6 matching bases. The germline V gene encodes CDR1 MNHNY and CDR2 SVGAGI (reference sequence). V was trimmed by 0 bases and J by 3 bases, leaving 11 bases between them. The CDR3 has 15 amino acids. The CDR3 here is CASSYSGRREETQYF. CDR3 coding DNA: TGTGCCAGCAGTTACTCGGGAAGGAGGGAAGAGACCCAGTACTTC.

This clonotype has just a few counts. V is TRBV12-3 or TRBV12-4 and J is TRBJ2-7; D is uncertain. Trimming took 3 bases from V and 4 from J, leaving 7 bases between them. The CDR3 contains 12 residues. In DNA, the CDR3 is TGTGCCAGCAGTTTCAAGGGTTACGAGCAGTACTTC. It codes for CASSFKGYEQYF.

This clonotype was counted only a few times. The J gene is TRBJ1-3, the V gene TRBV11-2; no clear D. There are 15 residues in the CDR3. V was trimmed by 5 bases and J by 1 base, leaving 12 bases between them. From germline, CDR1 is SGHAT and CDR2 FQNNGV. This CDR3 is CASSQLEGSGNTIYF. DNA for the CDR3: TGTGCCAGCAGCCAGCTTGAAGGGTCTGGAAACACCATATATTTT. The whole variable domain, remainder taken from reference TRBV11-2 and TRBJ1-3, is EAGVAQSPRYKIIEKRQSVAFWCNPISGHATLYWYQQILGQGPKLLIQFQNNGVVDDSQLPKDRFSAERLKGVDSTLKIQPAKLEDSAVYLCASSQLEGSGNTIYFGEGSWLTVV.

The CDR3 reads CASRLGLGAGTEQFF. The CDR3 DNA sequence: TGCGCCAGCAGGCTTGGGCTTGGCGCGGGGACTGAGCAGTTCTTC. V is TRBV5-1 and J is TRBJ2-1, with D possibly matching TRBD2 (6 bases). The ends were cut back, 5 bases at V and 9 bases at J, with 21 bases in the middle. In germline, CDR1 is SGHRS, CDR2 YFSETQ. This CDR3 comprises 15 residues.

In the case of this clonotype: This sequence may be a read error, since a much larger clone differs from it by one base. The J gene is TRBJ1-6, the V gene TRBV6-5, with D hard to call. V was pared by 0 bases and J by 6 bases, with 15 bases between. The germline V gene encodes CDR1 MNHEY and CDR2 SVGAGI. The CDR3 spans 17 residues. The CDR3 DNA reads TGTGCCAGCAGTTACTCTCTACGTCGAAGCCTTAATTCACCCCTCCACTTT. It codes for CASSYSLRRSLNSPLHF.

This clonotype was detected only a few times. The rearrangement links TRBV6-1 to TRBJ2-7, with 8 bases aligning to TRBD2. This CDR3 contains 19 residues. Germline V gene data show CDR1 as MNHNS and CDR2 as SASEGT. V lost 6 bases, J lost 2 bases, and 21 bases stayed unmatched. CDR3 DNA sequence: TGTGCCAGCAGGAATAGAGGAACCGGAATAGCGGGGAACCCCTACGAGCAGTACTTC. Translating it yields CASRNRGTGIAGNPYEQYF.